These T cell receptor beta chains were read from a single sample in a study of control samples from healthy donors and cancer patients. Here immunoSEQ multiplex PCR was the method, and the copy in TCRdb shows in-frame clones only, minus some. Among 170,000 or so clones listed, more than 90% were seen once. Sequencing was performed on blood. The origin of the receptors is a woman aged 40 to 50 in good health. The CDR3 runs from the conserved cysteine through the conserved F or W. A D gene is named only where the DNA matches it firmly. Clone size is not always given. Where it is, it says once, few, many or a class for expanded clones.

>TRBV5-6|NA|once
CASSPGGEGNYEQYF
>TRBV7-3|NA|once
CASSSNGGALNTEAFF
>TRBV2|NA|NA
CASRADLVGAF
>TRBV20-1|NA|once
CSARRGHTF
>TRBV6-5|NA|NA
CASSSLREQYF
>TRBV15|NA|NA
CATSRVLETEAFF
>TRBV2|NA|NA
CASSGEGVSGYTF
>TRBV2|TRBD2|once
CASRDFRGGQETQYF
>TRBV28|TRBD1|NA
CASSKGAKSGNTIYF
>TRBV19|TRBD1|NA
CASSVGTGHYNEQFF
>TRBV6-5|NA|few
CASTPGGSYSPLHF
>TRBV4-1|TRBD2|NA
CASSQVNGEGNDEQFF
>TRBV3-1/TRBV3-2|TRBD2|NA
CASSPLAGPDTQYF
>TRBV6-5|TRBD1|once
CASRDRGRSNTEAFF
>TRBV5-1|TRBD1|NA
CASSWTGDLLNTGELFF
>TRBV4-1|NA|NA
CASSQDLRAGEAFF
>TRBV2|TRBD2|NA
CASRLAGGARTGELFF
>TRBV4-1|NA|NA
CASSLNQGTDQPQHF
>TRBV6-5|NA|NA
CASSYSSRVYGYTF
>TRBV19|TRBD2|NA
CASSMSLAGGLETQYF
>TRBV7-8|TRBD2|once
CASSFGGLATDTQYF
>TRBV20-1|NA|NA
CSATGTYGYTF
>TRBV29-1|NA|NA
CSVDRPENTEAFF
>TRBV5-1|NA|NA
CASRPDEGVTNEKLFF
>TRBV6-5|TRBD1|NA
CASTGGDSYGYTF
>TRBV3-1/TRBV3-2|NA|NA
CASSQDFLPEEAFF
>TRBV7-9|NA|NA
CASSLTGLAFF
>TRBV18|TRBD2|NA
CASSPQRGSPYEQYF
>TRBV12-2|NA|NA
CASRIQRTVSGYEQYF
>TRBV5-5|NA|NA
CASSPGHVYGYTF
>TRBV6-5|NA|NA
CASRDTGMDEAFF
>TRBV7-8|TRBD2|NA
CASSLASGGSYEQYF
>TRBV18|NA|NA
CASSPSLTTDTQYF
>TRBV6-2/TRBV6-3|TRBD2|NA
CASSHWFLAETQTDTQYF
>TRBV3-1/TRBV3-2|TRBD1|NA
CASSQLAGQGASYEQYF
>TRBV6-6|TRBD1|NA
CASQTGEENQPQHF
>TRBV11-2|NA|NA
CASSLDRWGSGKLFF
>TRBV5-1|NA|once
CASSSGTLGLSEQYF
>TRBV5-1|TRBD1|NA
CASSLGQGMDEAFF
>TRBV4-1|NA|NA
CASSQGTGAGHQPQHF
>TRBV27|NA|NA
CASSFHGRGPSTDTQYF
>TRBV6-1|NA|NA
CASSEAAGAPNEKLFF
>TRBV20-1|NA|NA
CSAGIGDEQYF
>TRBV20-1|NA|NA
CSASLAVGYNEQFF
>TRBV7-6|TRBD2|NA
CASSPESSGGFNEQFF
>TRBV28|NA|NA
CASTGGGTGVDTQYF
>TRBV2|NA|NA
CASKRDSNQPQHF
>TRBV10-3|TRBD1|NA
CAISEGDRVSEAFF
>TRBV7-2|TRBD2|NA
CASSLRTSYTGELFF
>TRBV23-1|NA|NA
CAAKGRTEAFF